This T cell receptor (beta chain) was recorded in a study of T cells in Graves' hyperthyroidism and ophthalmopathy. A few counts support this clonotype. V lost 4 bases to trimming and J lost 7 bases; unmatched junction nucleotides: 19. This CDR3 is 18 amino acids long. The germline V gene has CDR1 SGDLS and CDR2 YYNGEE. TCR beta CDR3 regions were amplified from RNA transcripts. The TCR CDR3 first-round RT-PCR relied on the HTBI primer set. TCRdb called the multiplex PCR reads again in MiXCR, with one record for every CDR3 protein. In the table there are roughly 700,000 distinct CDR3 sequences, 15% to 20% of which are singletons.

The chain couples TRBV9 to TRBJ2-1; 8 bases are shared with TRBD2. Sequencing was carried out using blood. The TCR originated in a man aged 50 to 59 with Graves' hyperthyroidism. Here the CDR3 DNA reads TGTGCCAGCAGCTTAAGGCTTCTCCCCAGCGGGAGTTTGAATGAGCAGTTCTTC. It is translated as CASSLRLLPSGSLNEQFF. Full variable domain (remainder filled in from reference TRBV9 and TRBJ2-1): DSGVTQTPKHLITATGQRVTLRCSPRSGDLSVYWYQQSLDQGLQFLIQYYNGEERAKGNILERFSAQQFPDLHSELNLSSLELGDSALYFCASSLRLLPSGSLNEQFFGPGTRLTVL.